The rows below give T cell receptor beta chains drawn from one sample of a study of blood T cell repertoires in COVID-19. The repertoire was sequenced with immunoSEQ multiplex PCR; TCRdb's copy has only in-frame clones and lacks some. The sample has 350,000 to 500,000 clones; approximately 90% are singletons. Input material: peripheral blood. The receptors stem from a man between 18 and 29 years old with COVID-19, enrolled during active disease. CDR3s include the opening cysteine and the closing phenylalanine or tryptophan.

cdr3_aa: CSVGTSFIGDTQYF; v_call: TRBV29-1
cdr3_aa: CASSQGANTEAFF; v_call: TRBV19
cdr3_aa: CASSLGQGAQYEQYF; v_call: TRBV7-2
cdr3_aa: CASSEVGTDGYTF; v_call: TRBV2
cdr3_aa: CASSPDLGLIEQFF; v_call: TRBV11-3
cdr3_aa: CAISEVRANEKLFF; v_call: TRBV10-3
cdr3_aa: CASSIFSGRRAGELFF; v_call: TRBV19
cdr3_aa: CASSPGGGAVETQYF; v_call: TRBV18
cdr3_aa: CASSSDEGGQGLQPQHF; v_call: TRBV7-6
cdr3_aa: CASRGAGQYTEAFF; v_call: TRBV2